This T cell receptor beta chain was recovered during a study of T cell changes during pregnancy in multiple sclerosis (dated by TCRdb to about 2019). Concerning the study at large: In women with multiple sclerosis, the researchers looked at how the T cell repertoire shifted as pregnancy progressed.

The method was the immunoSEQ multiplex PCR assay. TCRdb's version of the immuneACCESS table is confined to in-frame rearrangements and falls short of the full clone set. An unresolved V gene accounts for under half of the shortfall where checked; the remainder is of unknown origin. The table for this sample lists tens of thousands of clones; just under 95% of them were counted only once. The ten most abundant clones make up over 3.5% of the sample. About this clone itself: What this receptor recognizes is not known. No base-level quality is on record; no much larger clone is a single base apart.

The receptor's source is a female donor in good health, enrolled as a control in a pregnancy study. The specimen was peripheral blood, collected after pregnancy.

The CDR3 has the sequence CASSRDRAEKLFF. Here is the DNA: TGTGCCAGCAGCCGGGACAGGGCGGAAAAACTGTTTTTT. The chain is assembled from TRBV7-3 and TRBJ1-4, with 9 central nucleotides matching TRBD1. Trimming leaves V shorter by 5 bases and J shorter by 8 bases, with the junction holding 3 bases beyond the gene matches. Per the germline V gene, SGHTA is the CDR1 and FQGTGA is the CDR2. The CDR3 covers 13 residues, taking in both the cysteine and the phenylalanine. The read is trimmed to its CDR3 DNA, 39 bases read in frame from base 1.